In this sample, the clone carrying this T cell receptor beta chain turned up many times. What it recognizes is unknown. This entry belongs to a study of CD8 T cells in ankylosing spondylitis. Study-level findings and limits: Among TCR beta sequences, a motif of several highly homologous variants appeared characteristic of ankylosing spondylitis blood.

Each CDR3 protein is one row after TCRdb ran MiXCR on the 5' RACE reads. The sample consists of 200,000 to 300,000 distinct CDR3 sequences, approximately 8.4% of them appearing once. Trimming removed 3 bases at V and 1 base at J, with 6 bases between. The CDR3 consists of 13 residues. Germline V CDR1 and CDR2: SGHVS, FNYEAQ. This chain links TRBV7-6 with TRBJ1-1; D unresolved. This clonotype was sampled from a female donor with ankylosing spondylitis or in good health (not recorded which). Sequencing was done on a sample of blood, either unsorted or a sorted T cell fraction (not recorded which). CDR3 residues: CASSLSENTEAFF. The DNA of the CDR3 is TGTGCCAGCAGCTTGTCCGAGAACACTGAAGCTTTCTTT.